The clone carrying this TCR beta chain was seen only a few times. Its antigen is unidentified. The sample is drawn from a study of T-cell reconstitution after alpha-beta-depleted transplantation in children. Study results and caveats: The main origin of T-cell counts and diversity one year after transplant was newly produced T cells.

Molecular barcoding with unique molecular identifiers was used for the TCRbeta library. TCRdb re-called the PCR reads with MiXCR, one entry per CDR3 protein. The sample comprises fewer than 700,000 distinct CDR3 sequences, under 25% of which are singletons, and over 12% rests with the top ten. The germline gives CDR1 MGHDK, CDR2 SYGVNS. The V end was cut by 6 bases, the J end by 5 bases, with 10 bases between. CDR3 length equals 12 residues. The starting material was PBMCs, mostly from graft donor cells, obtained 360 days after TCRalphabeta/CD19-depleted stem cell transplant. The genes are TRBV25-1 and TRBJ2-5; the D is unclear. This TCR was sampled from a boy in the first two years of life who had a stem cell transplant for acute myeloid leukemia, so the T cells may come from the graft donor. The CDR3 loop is CASRALGETQYF. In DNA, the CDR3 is TGTGCCAGCAGGGCCCTGGGGGAGACCCAGTACTTC.